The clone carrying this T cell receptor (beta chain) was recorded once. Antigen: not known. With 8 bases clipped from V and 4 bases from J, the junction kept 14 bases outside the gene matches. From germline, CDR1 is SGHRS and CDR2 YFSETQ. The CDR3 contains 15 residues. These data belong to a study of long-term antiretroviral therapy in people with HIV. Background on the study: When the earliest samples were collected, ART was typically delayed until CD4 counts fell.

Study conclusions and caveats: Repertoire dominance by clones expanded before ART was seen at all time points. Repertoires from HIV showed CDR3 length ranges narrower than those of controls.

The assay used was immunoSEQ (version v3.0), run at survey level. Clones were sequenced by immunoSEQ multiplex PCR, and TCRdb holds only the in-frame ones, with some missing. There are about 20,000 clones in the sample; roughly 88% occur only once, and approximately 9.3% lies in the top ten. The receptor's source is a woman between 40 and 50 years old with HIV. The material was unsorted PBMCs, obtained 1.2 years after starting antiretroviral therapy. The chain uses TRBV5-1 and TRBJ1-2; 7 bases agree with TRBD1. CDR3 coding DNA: TGCGCCAGTCAGCCGGGACAGCCTTTAGGCTATGGCTACACCTTC. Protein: CASQPGQPLGYGYTF.